This is a list of T cell receptor beta chains from one sample in a study of blood T cell repertoires in COVID-19. Measured with immunoSEQ multiplex PCR; TCRdb has only the in-frame clones, and not every one. The sample has tens of thousands of clones, around 88% seen once. Source material: peripheral blood. These receptors came from a man aged 50 or older with active COVID-19. Each CDR3 is given with its conserved first and last residue. D genes are given only for firm matches. Only part of the rows carry a size: once, few, many, or a class if the clone is expanded.

CDR3 protein	CDR3 DNA	clone size	J gene	D gene	V gene
CASSSRTSGGNSYNEQFF	TGTGCCAGCAGTTCTCGTACTAGCGGGGGAAATTCCTACAATGAGCAGTTCTTC	-	TRBJ2-1	TRBD2	TRBV28
CSALTSGGPRVETQYF	TGCAGCGCCCTGACTAGCGGGGGACCGAGGGTAGAGACCCAGTACTTC	once	TRBJ2-5	TRBD2	TRBV29-1
CASSQAQGAYEKLFF	TGCGCCAGCAGCCAAGCTCAGGGGGCCTATGAAAAACTGTTTTTT	-	TRBJ1-4	TRBD1	TRBV4-3
CASSRVGGDYGYTF	TGTGCCAGCAGCCGTGTGGGAGGTGACTATGGCTACACCTTC	-	TRBJ1-2	-	TRBV3-1/TRBV3-2
CASRDWTGNSPLHF	TGTGCCAGCAGGGATTGGACAGGGAACTCACCCCTCCACTTT	-	TRBJ1-6	TRBD1	TRBV27
CASSISIYNEQFF	TGTGCCAGTAGTATCTCTATTTACAATGAGCAGTTCTTC	-	TRBJ2-1	-	TRBV19
CASSPRGDRGLMTGDTF	TGTGCCAGCTCACCGCGGGGGGACAGGGGTCTAATGACCGGGGACACCTTC	-	TRBJ1-2	TRBD1	TRBV18
CASSWQGTYEQYF	TGTGCCAGCAGCTGGCAGGGCACCTACGAGCAGTACTTC	-	TRBJ2-7	-	TRBV11-3
CASRQGPTSTDTQYF	TGTGCCAGCAGACAGGGGCCAACCTCCACAGATACGCAGTATTTT	-	TRBJ2-3	TRBD1	TRBV6-5
CASSLSLGADEAFF	TGTGCCAGCAGCTTATCCTTAGGGGCGGATGAAGCTTTCTTT	few	TRBJ1-1	-	TRBV11-1